This T cell receptor beta chain was recovered during a study of CD8 T cells in ankylosing spondylitis (dated by TCRdb to about 2017). Context from the whole study: The study set out to find disease-linked TCR variants by profiling T cell receptor beta repertoires in ankylosing spondylitis patients and healthy donors. Samples of peripheral blood were taken, and for ankylosing spondylitis patients, synovial fluid was collected as well. The full study cohort was made up of about two dozen ankylosing spondylitis patients and 108 healthy donors.

V was cut back by 8 bases and J by 3 bases, leaving a gap of 11 bases between them. Including cysteine and phenylalanine, the CDR3 has 12 amino acids. Of the read, only the CDR3 DNA is kept; its 36 bases are in frame from base 1. Summary of the overall study and its limitations: The disease-linked clones showed a CD8+ phenotype and occurred at relatively low frequencies in peripheral blood. The disease-linked clones were reported to be significantly enriched in matched synovial fluid samples from ankylosing spondylitis patients. Blood from ankylosing spondylitis patients appeared to be characterized by a TCR beta motif made up of several highly homologous amino acid variants. Some motif variants had previously been reported in the synovial fluid and blood of reactive arthritis patients, which suggests shared mechanisms of disease initiation.

Instrument on record: Illumina HiSeq 2500. TCR beta libraries were prepared by quantitative 5'-RACE with molecular barcodes. For the original study's pipeline: To identify disease-linked TCR variants, a new computational method was used, one built on a probabilistic model of VDJ rearrangement. TCRdb redid the processing of the public reads, applying fastp at Q25 and MiXCR, and retained in-frame beta chains. Records with the same CDR3 protein are collapsed into one entry carrying the most frequent genes and DNA. These V and J calls rely on TCRdb rather than the paper's analysis. The sample yields 150,000 to 200,000 distinct CDR3 sequences; around a sixth were counted once. The top ten constitute roughly 4% of the sample. In this sample, this clonotype turned up many times. Its antigen target is currently unknown. Base-call qualities are not available, and no considerably larger clone is one nucleotide away.

This receptor chain uses TRBV12-3 or TRBV12-4 and TRBJ2-7; no confident D gene assignment can be made. The sequence came from a male donor under 30 with ankylosing spondylitis or in good health (not recorded which). Donor details come from another sample of the same person, matched by shared clones. Sequencing was carried out using blood, either unsorted or a sorted T cell fraction (not recorded which). The DNA is TGTGCCAGCGCCCCGGTTGGCTACGAGCAGTACTTC. Translation gives CASAPVGYEQYF.